This TCR beta chain was identified in a study of blood T cells in healthy people across ages. This CDR3 region has 16 residues. Germline V gene data show CDR1 as SGHTA and CDR2 as FQGNSA. Trimming cost V 5 bases and J 12 bases; bases outside gene matches: 12. Combining a sample-barcoded 5' primer with a J-beta primer mix, a second PCR ran for roughly 7 to 11 cycles. MiXCR, run by TCRdb on the 5' RACE reads, gives a single entry per CDR3 protein. The sample includes some 790,000 distinct CDR3 sequences, less than 35% seen only once; the top ten take 15% to 20%. The chain is built from TRBV7-2 and TRBJ2-1; 14 bases align to TRBD2. This receptor was obtained from a woman older than 75 in good health. Sequencing was done on a sample of blood. The CDR3 DNA reads TGTGCCAGCAGCCGTGGACTAGCGGGGGGACCCGACTTGCAGTTCTTC. Translated, it gives CASSRGLAGGPDLQFF.